These T cell receptor beta chains were read from a single sample in a study of blood T cell repertoires in COVID-19. TCRdb keeps only in-frame clones here, not all; method: immunoSEQ multiplex PCR. Among 270,000 or so clones, roughly four fifths were seen once, and the ten largest hold 3.4%. Sequencing used PBMCs or T cells enriched from blood (not recorded which). The receptors shown here come from a man aged 45-65 years who had recovered from COVID-19. CDR3s include the opening cysteine and the closing phenylalanine or tryptophan. The D gene is left open where the match is weak. Some rows mark clone size as missing; the rest say once, few, many or name a class of expanded clone.

>.|.|TRBV21-1|TRBJ2-1
TGTGCCAGCAGCATCCGGGACTACCATCAGGATGAGCAGTTCTTC
CASSIRDYHQDEQFF
>.|TRBD2|TRBV5-1|TRBJ2-5
TGCGCCAGCAGCTTGGGACTAGCGGCACAAGAGACCCAGTACTTC
CASSLGLAAQETQYF
>few|.|TRBV2|TRBJ2-7
TGTGCCAGCAGTGGGGAGGGGGGGAGCAGGAGCGAGCAGTACTTC
CASSGEGGSRSEQYF
>few|.|TRBV3-1/TRBV3-2|TRBJ2-2
TGTGCCAGCAGCCAAGGAAGAGGTGGCGGGGAGCTGTTTTTT
CASSQGRGGGELFF
>.|.|TRBV13|TRBJ1-5
TGTGCCAGCAGCTTACAGGGAAATCAGCCCCAGCATTTT
CASSLQGNQPQHF
>.|.|TRBV6-5|TRBJ2-7
TGTGCCAGCGCCGCAGGGGAGTCCTACGAGCAGTACTTC
CASAAGESYEQYF
>.|TRBD2|TRBV19|TRBJ2-1
TGTGCCAGTAGTTTCGGCCCCGGGACTAGCGGGAGAGAGGGGCAGTTCTTC
CASSFGPGTSGREGQFF
>.|TRBD2|TRBV25-1|TRBJ2-5
TGTGCCAGCAGTCCCCGACTAGCGGGGCAAGCGACCCAGTACTTC
CASSPRLAGQATQYF
>.|TRBD1|TRBV5-4|TRBJ1-1
TGTGCCAGCAGCCAGCGACTCGGACAGGGGGACACTGAAGCTTTCTTT
CASSQRLGQGDTEAFF
>.|.|TRBV7-9|TRBJ1-1
TGTGCCAGCAGCTTAGCTTTGCGGGATATGACTGAAGCTTTCTTT
CASSLALRDMTEAFF
>.|.|TRBV28|TRBJ1-5
TGTGCCAGCAGTTCCGGGACTTTTTCAAGGGGAGAGCCCCAGCATTTT
CASSSGTFSRGEPQHF
>.|.|TRBV12-3/TRBV12-4|TRBJ2-1
TGTGCCAGCAGTTTGAGCAATGAGCAGTTCTTC
CASSLSNEQFF
>.|TRBD1|TRBV10-1|TRBJ2-7
TGCGCCAGCAGTGGGGGACAGGCGAGCGAGCAGTACTTC
CASSGGQASEQYF
>.|.|TRBV2|TRBJ2-4
TGTGCCAGCGGCCTAGCCAAAAACATTCAGTACTTC
CASGLAKNIQYF
>.|TRBD2|TRBV27|TRBJ2-1
TGTGCCAGCAGGTCGGATAGGACTAGCGGGAGGGCCATCTACAATGAGCAGTTCTTC
CASRSDRTSGRAIYNEQFF
>.|.|TRBV4-3|TRBJ1-4
TGCGCCAGCAGCCAAGATACCAAGGAGGGAAAACTGTTTTTT
CASSQDTKEGKLFF
>.|TRBD2|TRBV5-4|TRBJ2-1
TGTGCCAGCAGCTTGCGGCTAGCGGGGAAAGATGAGCAGTTCTTC
CASSLRLAGKDEQFF
>.|.|TRBV19|TRBJ1-5
TGTGCCAGTACTCACTCGGGTAATCAGCCCCAGCATTTT
CASTHSGNQPQHF
>.|.|TRBV19|TRBJ1-1
TGTGCCAGTAGTATTGAGGCCGACACTGAAGCTTTCTTT
CASSIEADTEAFF
>.|.|TRBV6-2/TRBV6-3|TRBJ2-3
TGTGCCAGCAGTTACTCGTTTGGCCGACTAGAGGATTTT
CASSYSFGRLEDF
>.|.|TRBV5-1|TRBJ1-2
TGCGCCAGCAGCTTCGACAGCTCCTATGGCTACACCTTC
CASSFDSSYGYTF
>few|.|TRBV11-3|TRBJ1-2
TGTGCCAGCAGCTTAGCAGGACCCCAGGGTCACACCTTC
CASSLAGPQGHTF
>.|TRBD1|TRBV4-3|TRBJ1-4
TGCGCCAGCAGCCAAGTGGTTCGGGGAAACAGGGGAGCCGAAAAACTGTTTTTT
CASSQVVRGNRGAEKLFF
>many|TRBD1|TRBV5-1|TRBJ2-7
TGCGCCAGCCGCCCCGGGGACAGGGGGCAAGACGAGCAGTACTTC
CASRPGDRGQDEQYF
>.|.|TRBV5-1|TRBJ2-1
TGCGCCAGCAGCTTGCCTGGAGATGAGCAGTTCTTC
CASSLPGDEQFF
>.|TRBD2|TRBV7-2|TRBJ2-1
TGTGCCAGCAGCTTAGGGCGGGAGAGGGGTGAGCAGTTCTTC
CASSLGRERGEQFF
>.|.|TRBV28|TRBJ2-5
TGTGCCAGCAGCAACGGCAGGGGGGCAGGGAGGAAGACCCAGTACTTC
CASSNGRGAGRKTQYF
>.|.|TRBV12-3/TRBV12-4|TRBJ1-1
TGTGCCAGCAGGGGGCTAAACACTGAAGCTTTCTTT
CASRGLNTEAFF
>.|.|TRBV19|TRBJ1-5
TGTGCCAGTACTCTCAGTAACCCAAGTGGGCCCCAGCATTTT
CASTLSNPSGPQHF